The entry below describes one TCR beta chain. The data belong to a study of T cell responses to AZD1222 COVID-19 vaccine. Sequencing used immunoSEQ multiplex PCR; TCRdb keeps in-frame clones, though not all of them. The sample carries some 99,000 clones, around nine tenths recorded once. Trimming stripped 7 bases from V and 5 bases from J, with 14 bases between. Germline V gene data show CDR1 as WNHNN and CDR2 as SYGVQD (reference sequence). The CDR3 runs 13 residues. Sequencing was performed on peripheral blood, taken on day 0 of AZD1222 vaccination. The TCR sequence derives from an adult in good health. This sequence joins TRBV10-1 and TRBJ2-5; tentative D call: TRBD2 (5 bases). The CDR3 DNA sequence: TGCGCCAGCAACGTCAGTCGGAGGGAGACCCAGTACTTC. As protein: CASNVSRRETQYF.